This is a list of T cell receptor beta chains from one sample in a study of cytomegalovirus exposure and HLA in healthy donors. Assay used: immunoSEQ multiplex PCR; TCRdb lists only in-frame clones, some missing. The table records roughly 290,000 clones, about 90% of them present only once. The sample consisted of PBMCs. These receptors were obtained from a young woman in good health and CMV-seronegative. Each CDR3 is given with its conserved first and last residue. The D gene is left open where the match is weak. Some rows have no size entry. The others give once, few or many, or a class for an expanded clone.

V	size	D	J	CDR3	DNA
TRBV5-6	.	.	TRBJ2-1	CASSFEGEQFF	TGTGCCAGCAGCTTCGAGGGTGAGCAGTTCTTC
TRBV21-1	.	.	TRBJ1-5	CASSGGQDQPQHF	TGTGCCAGCAGCGGGGGACAGGACCAGCCCCAGCATTTT
TRBV11-2	.	.	TRBJ2-4	CASSPQRGKPKNIQYF	TGTGCCAGCAGCCCCCAAAGGGGCAAGCCCAAAAACATTCAGTACTTC
TRBV21-1	once	.	TRBJ2-7	CASSKAGQSSYEQYF	TGTGCCAGCAGCAAAGCTGGACAGAGCTCCTACGAGCAGTACTTC
TRBV5-6	.	.	TRBJ1-1	CASSLGVGGNTEAFF	TGTGCCAGCAGCTTGGGGGTAGGGGGGAACACTGAAGCTTTCTTT
TRBV29-1	.	.	TRBJ2-7	CSDPQGGAYEQYF	TGCAGCGACCCCCAAGGGGGGGCTTACGAGCAGTACTTC
TRBV29-1	.	.	TRBJ1-5	CSVEANRDGPQHF	TGCAGCGTTGAAGCCAACAGGGATGGCCCCCAGCATTTT
TRBV4-1	.	TRBD2	TRBJ2-3	CASSHIKRGGQGPPDTQYF	TGCGCCAGCAGCCATATTAAGCGGGGGGGCCAAGGTCCCCCAGATACGCAGTATTTT
TRBV5-6	.	.	TRBJ1-3	CASSPRGNTIYF	TGTGCCAGCAGCCCGCGGGGGAACACCATATATTTT
TRBV5-1	.	.	TRBJ2-7	CASSALKGPPGSYEQYF	TGCGCCAGCAGCGCGCTAAAGGGGCCCCCGGGCTCCTACGAGCAGTACTTC
TRBV6-6	.	TRBD1	TRBJ1-5	CASRAGQGVGNQPQHF	TGTGCCAGCAGGGCTGGACAGGGTGTTGGCAATCAGCCCCAGCATTTT
TRBV4-1	.	TRBD1	TRBJ1-6	CASSQPGTGNSPLHF	TGCGCCAGCAGCCAACCCGGGACAGGGAATTCACCCCTCCACTTT
TRBV7-9	once	.	TRBJ1-1	CAVPGPRRNTEAFF	TGTGCCGTTCCTGGCCCTAGGCGGAACACTGAAGCTTTCTTT
TRBV9	once	TRBD2	TRBJ2-3	CASSLLGTSGGLSTDTQYF	TGTGCCAGCAGCTTATTAGGGACTAGCGGGGGGCTTAGCACAGATACGCAGTATTTT
TRBV19	.	TRBD1	TRBJ2-1	CASSLADRANNEQFF	TGTGCCAGTAGTCTCGCGGACAGGGCTAACAATGAGCAGTTCTTC
TRBV15	once	.	TRBJ2-7	CATSRAGLTGSSYEQYF	TGTGCCACCAGCAGAGCGGGGTTGACAGGTTCCTCCTACGAGCAGTACTTC
TRBV7-2	.	.	TRBJ1-1	CASSLPGQPNTEAFF	TGTGCCAGCAGCTTGCCGGGACAACCGAACACTGAAGCTTTCTTT
TRBV5-4	.	TRBD2	TRBJ2-3	CASSQSLAGYTDTQYF	TGTGCCAGCAGCCAGTCACTAGCGGGGTACACAGATACGCAGTATTTT
TRBV7-2	.	.	TRBJ2-7	CASSRNRVSYEQYF	TGTGCCAGCAGCCGTAACAGGGTATCCTACGAGCAGTACTTC
TRBV6-1	.	TRBD2	TRBJ2-7	CASSPGGGVDEQYF	TGTGCCAGCAGCCCCGGGGGGGGAGTGGACGAGCAGTACTTC
TRBV5-6	.	.	TRBJ1-2	CASSLIQGGYGYTF	TGTGCCAGCAGCCTAATACAGGGTGGCTATGGCTACACCTTC
TRBV30	few	.	TRBJ1-6	CAWSDYSPGFSSYNSPLHF	TGTGCCTGGAGTGACTACAGCCCAGGGTTTAGCTCCTATAATTCACCCCTCCACTTT
TRBV5-6	.	.	TRBJ1-6	CASTGGGPLHF	TGTGCCAGCACCGGGGGGGGGCCCCTCCACTTT
TRBV6-5	.	.	TRBJ1-1	CASSTTGEAFF	TGTGCCAGCAGTACGACGGGAGAAGCTTTCTTT
TRBV2	.	TRBD2	TRBJ2-3	CASQAGARTDTQYF	TGTGCCAGCCAAGCGGGGGCGCGCACAGATACGCAGTATTTT
TRBV7-6	.	TRBD2	TRBJ2-2	CASSLGTSGTGELFF	TGTGCCAGCAGCTTGGGGACTAGCGGTACCGGGGAGCTGTTTTTT
TRBV19	.	.	TRBJ2-7	CASSMRQDTYEQYF	TGTGCCAGTAGTATGCGACAGGACACCTACGAGCAGTACTTC
TRBV2	once	TRBD1	TRBJ2-7	CASDSGQGPYEQYF	TGTGCCAGCGATTCGGGACAGGGTCCCTACGAGCAGTACTTC
TRBV27	.	.	TRBJ1-6	CASSSLGGGYNSPLHF	TGTGCCAGCAGTTCCCTCGGGGGAGGCTATAATTCACCCCTCCACTTT
TRBV4-1	.	.	TRBJ1-4	CASSQEQVVGEKLFF	TGCGCCAGCAGCCAAGAGCAGGTCGTCGGTGAAAAACTGTTTTTT
TRBV6-4	.	TRBD1	TRBJ2-1	CASSAWDSNEQFF	TGTGCCAGCAGCGCATGGGACAGCAATGAGCAGTTCTTC
TRBV30	.	TRBD1	TRBJ2-7	CACERTGREQYF	TGTGCCTGCGAAAGGACAGGTCGAGAGCAGTACTTC
TRBV4-1	.	.	TRBJ1-5	CASSQTTGRGNQPQHF	TGCGCCAGCAGCCAGACTACAGGGAGGGGCAATCAGCCCCAGCATTTT